The T cell receptor beta chain under discussion was sequenced for a study of naive and memory T cell subsets. The beta constant-region primer was an equimolar mix of two oligonucleotides covering TRBC1 and TRBC2. Nested alpha and beta constant-region primers with the SP2 primer drove four PCR rounds on ligated cDNA. A single record per CDR3 protein comes from TCRdb applying MiXCR to the UMI-ligation and nested PCR reads. The sample has over 90,000 distinct CDR3 sequences, about 10% seen once. Germline CDR1 and CDR2: MNHEY and SVGEGT. V dropped 8 bases and J dropped 6 bases, with 17 bases sitting between them. This CDR3 comprises 14 residues. Study-wide findings and caveats: Especially in CD8 cells, naive repertoires contained a few larger clonotypes, possibly CD45RA-re-expressing memory cells.

This clonotype was seen a handful of times. Its antigen is unknown. The receptor's source is a human donor in good health. Sequences were obtained from naive CD4+ T cells from blood. V and J are TRBV6-2 or TRBV6-3 and TRBJ1-5; unclear D gene. This CDR3 reads CASRYRTAAQPQHF. CDR3 nucleotide sequence: TGTGCCAGCCGGTATAGGACTGCGGCTCAGCCCCAGCATTTT.